The present TCR beta chain was sequenced within a study of T cell changes during pregnancy in multiple sclerosis. Only in-frame clones appear in the TCRdb table, and some are missing; sequencing was by immunoSEQ multiplex PCR. The sample has tens of thousands of clones; 75% to 95% are singletons. Germline assignment: CDR1 SGHTA and CDR2 FQGNSA. The CDR3 consists of 17 residues. V trimming: 5 bases; J trimming: 8 bases; junction bases outside the gene matches: 19. Sample: peripheral blood, taken before pregnancy. The sequence came from a female donor with multiple sclerosis, enrolled in a pregnancy study. The rearrangement links TRBV7-2 to TRBJ1-2; 8 bases agree with TRBD1. The CDR3 protein is CASSQTGGGFDERGYTF. The CDR3 DNA follows: TGTGCCAGCAGCCAAACAGGGGGAGGCTTCGATGAACGAGGCTACACCTTC.